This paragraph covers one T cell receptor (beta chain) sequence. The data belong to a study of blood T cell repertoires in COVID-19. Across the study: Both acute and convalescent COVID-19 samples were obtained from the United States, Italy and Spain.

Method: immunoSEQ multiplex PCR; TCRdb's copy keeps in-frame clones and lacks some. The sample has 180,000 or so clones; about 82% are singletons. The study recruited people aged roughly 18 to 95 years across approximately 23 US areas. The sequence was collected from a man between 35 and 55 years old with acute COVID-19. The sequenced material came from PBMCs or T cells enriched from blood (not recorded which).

CDR3 in amino acids: CASSSLDQPQHF. Here the CDR3 DNA reads TGTGCCAGCAGCTCCCTAGATCAGCCCCAGCATTTT. The chain carries TRBV11-2 and TRBJ1-5; D unresolved. Trimming removed 4 bases from V and 5 bases from J, with 6 bases in between. Germline V CDR1 and CDR2: SGHAT, FQNNGV. The CDR3 extends over 12 amino acids.